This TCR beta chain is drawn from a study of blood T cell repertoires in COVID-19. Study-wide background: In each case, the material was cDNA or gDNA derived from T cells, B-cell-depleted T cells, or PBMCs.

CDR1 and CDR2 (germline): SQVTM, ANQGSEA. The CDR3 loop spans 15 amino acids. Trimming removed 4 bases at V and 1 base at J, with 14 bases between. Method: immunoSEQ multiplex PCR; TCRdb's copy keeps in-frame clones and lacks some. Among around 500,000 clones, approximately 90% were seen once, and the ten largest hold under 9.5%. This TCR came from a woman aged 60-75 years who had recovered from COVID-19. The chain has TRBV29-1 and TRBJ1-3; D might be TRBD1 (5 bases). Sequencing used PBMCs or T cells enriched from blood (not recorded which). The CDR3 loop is CSVVGRAGSGNTIYF. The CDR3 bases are TGCAGCGTTGTCGGCAGGGCAGGATCTGGAAACACCATATATTTT.